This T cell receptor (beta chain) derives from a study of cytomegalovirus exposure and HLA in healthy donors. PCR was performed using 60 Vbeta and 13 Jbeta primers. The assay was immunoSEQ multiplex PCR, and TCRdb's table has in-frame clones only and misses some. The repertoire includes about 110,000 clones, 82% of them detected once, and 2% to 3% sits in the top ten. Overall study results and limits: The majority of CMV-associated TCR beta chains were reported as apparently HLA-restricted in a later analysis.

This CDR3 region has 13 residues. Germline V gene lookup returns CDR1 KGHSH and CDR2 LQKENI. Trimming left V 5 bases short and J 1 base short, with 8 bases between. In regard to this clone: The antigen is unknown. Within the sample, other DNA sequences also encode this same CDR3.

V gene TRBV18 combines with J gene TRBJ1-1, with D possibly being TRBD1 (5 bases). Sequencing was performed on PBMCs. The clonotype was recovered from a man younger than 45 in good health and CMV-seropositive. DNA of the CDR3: TGTGCCAGCTCATCGACAGAGAACACTGAAGCTTTCTTT. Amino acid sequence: CASSSTENTEAFF. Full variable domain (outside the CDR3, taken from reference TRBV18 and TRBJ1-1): NAGVMQNPRHLVRRRGQEARLRCSPMKGHSHVYWYRQLPEEGLKFMVYLQKENIIDESGMPKERFSAEFPKEGPSILRIQQVVRGDSAAYFCASSSTENTEAFFGQGTRLTVV.